This TCR beta chain was found in a study of OX40 agonist ivuxolimab in advanced cancers. The V gene's germline CDR1 is SGHAT and CDR2 FQNNGV. The length of the CDR3 is 12 residues. V gave up 5 bases and J gave up 11 bases, with 14 bases separating them. Sequencing was performed with immunoSEQ multiplex PCR; in TCRdb, only in-frame clones are kept and a portion is missing. The sample holds about 79,000 clones, 70% to 85% seen once. The input for sequencing was CD4+ or CD8+ T cells sorted from blood, taken in a trial of the OX40 agonist ivuxolimab. The source of this sequence is an adult with an advanced solid tumor such as melanoma, head and neck, liver or kidney cancer. The genes are TRBV11-2 and TRBJ2-3, with D tentatively TRBD1 or TRBD2 (6 bases each). The CDR3: CASSTAKGGQYF. For the CDR3, the DNA is TGTGCCAGCAGCACTGCTAAGGGGGGGCAGTATTTT. The variable domain in full, completed from reference TRBV11-2 and TRBJ2-3, reads EAGVAQSPRYKIIEKRQSVAFWCNPISGHATLYWYQQILGQGPKLLIQFQNNGVVDDSQLPKDRFSAERLKGVDSTLKIQPAKLEDSAVYLCASSTAKGGQYFGPGTRLTVL.